This T cell receptor beta chain emerged from a study of CD8+CD57+ T cells in acquired aplastic anemia (dated by TCRdb to 2016 to 2018). With regard to the full study: A mean of around 3 ug of DNA, ranging from about 0.19 to 30 ug, was extracted from sorted CD4+ and CD8+ cells. CD8+CD57+ expansion was defined as a frequency above the mean frequency observed in healthy subjects. The investigation overall reported the following: Although twenty-nine CD8+ CDR3 sequences were shared by patients and controls, these sequences appeared highly expressed in patients and within the immunodominant clones of patients. Between patients and healthy controls, no significant difference in CD8+ Simpson's diversity was found (P=0.060).

Expansion of CD8+CD57+ cells had been shown by flow cytometry in the patients chosen for sequencing. Every patient had a diagnosis of severe acquired aplastic anemia based on International Study of Aplastic Anemia and Agranulocytosis and Camitta criteria. Patients had received no therapy at the time of blood sampling. The study deep-sequenced TCR repertoires of sorted CD4+ and CD8+ blood T cells from severe aplastic anemia patients and healthy subjects. Patients were enrolled under clinicaltrials.gov protocols 00001620, 01623167, 00001397, 00071045, 00081523 and 00961064 in the USA. Ficoll-Paque density gradient centrifugation was used to isolate peripheral blood mononuclear cells. CD4+ and CD8+ T cells were sorted by FACS or magnetic beads before DNA extraction. Genomic DNA was used as template for profiling of TCR beta VDJ combinations and CDR3 sequences. TCR repertoire sequencing was run on an Illumina HiSeq 2000. From the authors' description of their analysis: Repertoire assessment relied on Simpson's diversity index, CDR3 size and DJ length profiles, and TRBV/TRBJ rearrangement plots. The immunodominant clone was defined as the most abundant DNA sequence in deep sequencing data. CDR3 amino acid sequences were checked for sharing between subjects and were compared against published repertoires and the VDJdb database. TCRdb handled the public reads itself, with Q25 trimming in fastp and clone calling in MiXCR, and kept productive beta chains. Every CDR3 protein is listed once, alongside the most common genes and DNA of its rows. The V and J calls follow TCRdb's processing rather than the paper's. The table for this sample lists some 160,000 distinct CDR3 sequences; roughly 48% of them were counted only once. The ten largest clones capture around 2.9% of the sample.

On this clonotype itself: What antigen it recognizes has not been identified. No much larger clone exists at a distance of one base, and base qualities are not known.

CDR1 and CDR2 were assigned from the germline V gene as SNHLY and FYNNEI. V and J are trimmed by 9 bases and 0 bases, and the gene matches miss 8 bases of the junction. The CDR3 runs 15 residues from the cysteine to the phenylalanine. The entry retains the CDR3 DNA only, 45 bases that are in frame from base 1. The receptor was derived from a human donor with aplastic anemia. The rearrangement joined TRBV2 to TRBJ1-2, with TRBD1 identical over 9 junction bases. The sample was sorted CD4+, CD8+, or CD8+CD57+ T cells (not recorded which) from PBMCs. The nucleotide sequence is given as TGTGCCAGAGAAGGGGACAGGGTGGCTAACTATGGCTACACCTTC. This is translated as CAREGDRVANYGYTF.